The entry that follows covers one TCR beta chain sequence. Its antigen is undetermined. The record originates from a study of Ad26.COV2.S vaccination and SARS-CoV-2 variants. Study-wide results and caveats: Placebo and vaccine recipients had non-spike TCR breadth that was similar.

As to treatment: 19 received Ad26.COV2.S at low or high dose, single or two shots; 5 received placebo; per-sample allocation not given. Samples came from day 63 after the first vaccine or placebo injection. Adults aged 18-55 years in Boston included the donor. Immunization relied on an Ad26 vector, which expressed Wuhan-strain SARS-CoV-2 spike. The data were produced by immunoSEQ multiplex PCR, yet TCRdb's version contains in-frame clones alone and is incomplete. Among 350,000 to 500,000 clones listed, 80% to 95% were seen once. This specimen consisted of peripheral blood, obtained in a trial of Ad26.COV2.S vaccine versus placebo. The origin of this receptor is a person between 18 and 60 years old who received the Ad26.COV2.S COVID-19 vaccine or a placebo.

The CDR3 coding sequence is TGTGCCAGCACCACCGACAGGGCTGGCTACACCTTC. It encodes CASTTDRAGYTF. The rearrangement uses TRBV12-3 or TRBV12-4 and TRBJ1-2; 7 bases agree with TRBD1. The CDR3 is 12 residues long. The ends lost 7 bases at V and 7 bases at J; junction bases unmatched: 6.